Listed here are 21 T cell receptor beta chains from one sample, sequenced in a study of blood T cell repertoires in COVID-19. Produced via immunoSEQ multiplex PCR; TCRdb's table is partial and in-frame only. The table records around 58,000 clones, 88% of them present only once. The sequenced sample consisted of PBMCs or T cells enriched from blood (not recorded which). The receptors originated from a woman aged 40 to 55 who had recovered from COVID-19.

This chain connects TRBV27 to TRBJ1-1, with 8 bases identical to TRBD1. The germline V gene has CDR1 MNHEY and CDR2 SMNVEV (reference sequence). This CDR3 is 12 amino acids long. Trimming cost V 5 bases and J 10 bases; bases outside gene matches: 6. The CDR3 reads CASSTRTGPAFF. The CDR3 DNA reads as TGTGCCAGCAGTACCCGGACAGGGCCAGCTTTCTTT.

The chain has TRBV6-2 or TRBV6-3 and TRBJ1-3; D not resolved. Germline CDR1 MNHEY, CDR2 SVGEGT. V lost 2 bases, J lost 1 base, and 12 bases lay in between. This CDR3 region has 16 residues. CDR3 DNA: TGTGCCAGCAGTTACGGTAACAGACCATCTGGAAACACCATATATTTT. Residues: CASSYGNRPSGNTIYF.

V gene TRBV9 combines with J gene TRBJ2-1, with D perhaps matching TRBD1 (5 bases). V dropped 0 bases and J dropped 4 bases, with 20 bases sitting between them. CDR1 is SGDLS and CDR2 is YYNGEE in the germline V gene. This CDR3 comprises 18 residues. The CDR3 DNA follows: TGTGCCAGCAGCGTAGCGGGTGCAGGGATGGGTCGGTACAATGAGCAGTTCTTC. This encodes CASSVAGAGMGRYNEQFF.

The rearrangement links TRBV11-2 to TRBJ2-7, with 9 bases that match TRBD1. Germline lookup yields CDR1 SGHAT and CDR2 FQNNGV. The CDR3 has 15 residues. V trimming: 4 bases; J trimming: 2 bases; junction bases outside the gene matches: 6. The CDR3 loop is CASSSLQGAPYEQYF. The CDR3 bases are TGTGCCAGCAGCTCCCTACAGGGGGCCCCCTACGAGCAGTACTTC. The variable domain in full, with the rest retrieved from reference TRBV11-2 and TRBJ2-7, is EAGVAQSPRYKIIEKRQSVAFWCNPISGHATLYWYQQILGQGPKLLIQFQNNGVVDDSQLPKDRFSAERLKGVDSTLKIQPAKLEDSAVYLCASSSLQGAPYEQYFGPGTRLTVT.

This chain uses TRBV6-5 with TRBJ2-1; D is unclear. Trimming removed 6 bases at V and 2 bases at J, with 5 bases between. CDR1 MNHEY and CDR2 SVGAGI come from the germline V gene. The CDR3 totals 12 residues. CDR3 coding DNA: TGTGCCAGCAGGGCGGCCTACAATGAGCAGTTCTTC. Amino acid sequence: CASRAAYNEQFF.

The CDR3: CASSTTGGLDNEQFF. The CDR3 region has the DNA TGTGCCAGCAGCACAACAGGGGGGTTAGACAATGAGCAGTTCTTC. The chain joins TRBV7-9 to TRBJ2-1, with 8 bases identical to TRBD1. Germline loops: CDR1 SEHNR, CDR2 FQNEAQ (reference sequence). The CDR3 spans 15 residues. The V gene end was trimmed by 5 bases and the J gene end by 5 bases; junction bases not matched to a gene: 8.

CDR3 protein: CASSESGGRAGRSGYTF. The CDR3 DNA reads TGCGCCAGCAGTGAGTCTGGCGGGCGTGCGGGGAGGTCAGGCTACACCTTC. The V and J genes are TRBV10-2 and TRBJ1-2; no firm D call. CDR3 length equals 17 residues. V was clipped by 0 bases and J by 8 bases, with 22 bases between them. Per germline, CDR1 WSHSY and CDR2 SAAADI.

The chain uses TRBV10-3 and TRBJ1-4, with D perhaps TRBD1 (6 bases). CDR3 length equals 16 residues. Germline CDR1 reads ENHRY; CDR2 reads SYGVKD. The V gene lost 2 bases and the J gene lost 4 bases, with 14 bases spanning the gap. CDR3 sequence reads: CAISEELDSYNEKLFF. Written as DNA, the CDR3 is TGTGCCATCAGTGAGGAACTGGACAGTTATAATGAAAAACTGTTTTTT.

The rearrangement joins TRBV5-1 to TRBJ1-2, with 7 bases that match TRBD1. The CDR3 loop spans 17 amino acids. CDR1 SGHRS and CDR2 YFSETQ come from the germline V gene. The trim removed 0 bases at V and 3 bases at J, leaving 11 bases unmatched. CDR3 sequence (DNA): TGCGCCAGCAGCTTGGGACGTGGCGGCAGGGGGGACTATGGCTACACCTTC. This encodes CASSLGRGGRGDYGYTF.

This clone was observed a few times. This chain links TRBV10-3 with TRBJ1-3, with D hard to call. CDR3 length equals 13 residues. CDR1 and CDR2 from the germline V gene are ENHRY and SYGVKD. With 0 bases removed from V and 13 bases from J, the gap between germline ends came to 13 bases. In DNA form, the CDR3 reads TGTGCCATCAGTGAGTCCCCGGTCACCATGATATATTTT. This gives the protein CAISESPVTMIYF.

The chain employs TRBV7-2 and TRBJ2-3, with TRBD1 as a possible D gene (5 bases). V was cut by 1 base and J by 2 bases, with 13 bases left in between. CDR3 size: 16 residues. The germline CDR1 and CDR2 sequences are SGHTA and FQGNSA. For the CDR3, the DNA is TGTGCCAGCAGCTTAGGCCGGACACGGATCACAGATACGCAGTATTTT. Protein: CASSLGRTRITDTQYF.

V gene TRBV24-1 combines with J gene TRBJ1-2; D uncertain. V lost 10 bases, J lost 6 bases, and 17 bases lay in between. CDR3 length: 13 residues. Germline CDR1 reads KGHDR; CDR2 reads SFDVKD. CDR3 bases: TGTGCCACAGCCGAGGGCGTCGAGAATGGCTACACCTTC. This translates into CATAEGVENGYTF.

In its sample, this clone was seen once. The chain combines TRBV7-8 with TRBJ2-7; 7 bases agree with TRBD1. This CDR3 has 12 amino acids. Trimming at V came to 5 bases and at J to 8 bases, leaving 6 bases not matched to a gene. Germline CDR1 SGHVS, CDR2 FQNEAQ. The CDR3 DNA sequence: TGTGCCAGCAGCCCCTCACAGGGGAAGCAGTACTTC. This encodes CASSPSQGKQYF.

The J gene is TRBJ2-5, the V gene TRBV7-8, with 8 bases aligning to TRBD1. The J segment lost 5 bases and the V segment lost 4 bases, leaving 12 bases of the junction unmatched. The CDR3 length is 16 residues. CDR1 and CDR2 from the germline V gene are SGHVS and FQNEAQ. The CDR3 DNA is TGTGCCAGCAGCTCCCAGGCGGGACAGGTTGGGGAGACCCAGTACTTC. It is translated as CASSSQAGQVGETQYF.

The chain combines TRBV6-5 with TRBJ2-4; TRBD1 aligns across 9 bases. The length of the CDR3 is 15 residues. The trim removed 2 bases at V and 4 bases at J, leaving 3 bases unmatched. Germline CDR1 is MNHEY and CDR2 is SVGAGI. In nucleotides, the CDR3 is TGTGCCAGCAGTTACGAGGGACAGGGAAAAAACATTCAGTACTTC. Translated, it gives CASSYEGQGKNIQYF.

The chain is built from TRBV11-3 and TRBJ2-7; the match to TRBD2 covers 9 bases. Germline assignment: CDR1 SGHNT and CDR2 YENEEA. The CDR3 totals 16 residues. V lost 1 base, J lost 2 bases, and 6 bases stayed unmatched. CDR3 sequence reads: CASSLGFSGGPYEQYF. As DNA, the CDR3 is TGTGCCAGCAGCTTAGGTTTTAGCGGGGGTCCCTACGAGCAGTACTTC.

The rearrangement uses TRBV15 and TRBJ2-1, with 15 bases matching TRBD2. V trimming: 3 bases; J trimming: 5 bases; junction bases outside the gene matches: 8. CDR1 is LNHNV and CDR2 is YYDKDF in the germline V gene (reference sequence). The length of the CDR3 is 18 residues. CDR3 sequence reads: CATSRVGTSGGSDNEQFF. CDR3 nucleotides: TGTGCCACCAGCAGGGTGGGGACTAGCGGGGGGTCGGACAATGAGCAGTTCTTC.

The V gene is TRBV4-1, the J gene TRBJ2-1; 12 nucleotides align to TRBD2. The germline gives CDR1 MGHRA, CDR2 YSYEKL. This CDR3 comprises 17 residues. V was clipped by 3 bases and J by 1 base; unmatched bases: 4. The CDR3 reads CASSHGLAGSSYNEQFF. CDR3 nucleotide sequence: TGCGCCAGCAGCCACGGACTAGCGGGGAGTTCCTACAATGAGCAGTTCTTC.

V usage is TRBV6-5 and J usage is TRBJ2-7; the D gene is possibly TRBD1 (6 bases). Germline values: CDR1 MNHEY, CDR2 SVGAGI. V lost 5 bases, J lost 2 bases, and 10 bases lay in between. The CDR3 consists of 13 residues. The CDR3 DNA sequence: TGTGCCAGCAGTCGCGACAGGACCTACGAGCAGTACTTC. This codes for CASSRDRTYEQYF.

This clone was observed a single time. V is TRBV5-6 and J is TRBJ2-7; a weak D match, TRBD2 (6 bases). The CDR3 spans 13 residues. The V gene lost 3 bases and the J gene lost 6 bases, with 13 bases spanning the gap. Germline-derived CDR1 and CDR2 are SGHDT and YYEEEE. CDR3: CASSSTGVGEQYF. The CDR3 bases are TGTGCCAGCAGCTCTACGGGGGTCGGCGAGCAGTACTTC.

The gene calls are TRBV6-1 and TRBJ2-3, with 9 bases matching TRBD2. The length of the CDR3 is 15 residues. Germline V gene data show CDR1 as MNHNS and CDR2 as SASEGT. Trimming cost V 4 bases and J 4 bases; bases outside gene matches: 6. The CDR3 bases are TGTGCCAGCAGTGGGGCGGCGGGGGGGGCAGATACGCAGTATTTT. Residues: CASSGAAGGADTQYF.